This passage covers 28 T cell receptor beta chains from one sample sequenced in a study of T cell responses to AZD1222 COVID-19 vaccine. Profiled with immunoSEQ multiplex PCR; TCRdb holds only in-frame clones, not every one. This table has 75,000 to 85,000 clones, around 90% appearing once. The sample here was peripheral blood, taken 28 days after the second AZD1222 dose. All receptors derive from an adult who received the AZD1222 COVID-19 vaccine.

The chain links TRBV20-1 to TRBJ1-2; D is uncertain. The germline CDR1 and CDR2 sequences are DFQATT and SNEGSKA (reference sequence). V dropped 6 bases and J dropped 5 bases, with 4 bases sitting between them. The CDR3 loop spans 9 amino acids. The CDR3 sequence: CSARYGYTF. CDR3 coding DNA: TGCAGTGCGCGGTATGGCTACACCTTC.

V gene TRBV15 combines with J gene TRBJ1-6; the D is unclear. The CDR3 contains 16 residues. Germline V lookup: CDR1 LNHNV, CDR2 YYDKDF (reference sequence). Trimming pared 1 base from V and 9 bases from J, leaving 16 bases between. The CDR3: CATSRARPDGTSPLHF. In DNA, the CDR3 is TGTGCCACCAGCAGAGCCCGCCCCGACGGTACTTCACCCCTCCACTTT.

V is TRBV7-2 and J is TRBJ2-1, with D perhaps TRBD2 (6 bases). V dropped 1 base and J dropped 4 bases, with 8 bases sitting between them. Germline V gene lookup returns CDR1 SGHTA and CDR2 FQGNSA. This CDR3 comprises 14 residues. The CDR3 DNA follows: TGTGCCAGCAGCTTAGTCGGGACTTACAATGAGCAGTTCTTC. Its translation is CASSLVGTYNEQFF. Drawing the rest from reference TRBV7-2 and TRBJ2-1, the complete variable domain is GAGVSQSPSNKVTEKGKDVELRCDPISGHTALYWYRQSLGQGLEFLIYFQGNSAPDKSGLPSDRFSAERTGGSVSTLTIQRTQQEDSAVYLCASSLVGTYNEQFFGPGTRLTVL.

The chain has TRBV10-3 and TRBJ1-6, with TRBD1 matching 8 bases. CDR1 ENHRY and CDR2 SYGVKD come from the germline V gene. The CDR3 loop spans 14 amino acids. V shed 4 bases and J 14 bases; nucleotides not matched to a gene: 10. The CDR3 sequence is CAISGDRGPGSLHF. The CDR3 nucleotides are TGTGCCATCAGTGGAGACAGGGGCCCTGGGTCCCTCCACTTT.

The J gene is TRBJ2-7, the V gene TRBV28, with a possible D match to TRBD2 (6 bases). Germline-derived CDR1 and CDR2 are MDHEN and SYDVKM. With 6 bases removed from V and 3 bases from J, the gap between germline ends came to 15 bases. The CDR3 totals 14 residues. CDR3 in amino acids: CASSRGTVNYEQYF. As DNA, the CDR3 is TGTGCCAGCAGCCGCGGGACGGTGAACTACGAGCAGTACTTC.

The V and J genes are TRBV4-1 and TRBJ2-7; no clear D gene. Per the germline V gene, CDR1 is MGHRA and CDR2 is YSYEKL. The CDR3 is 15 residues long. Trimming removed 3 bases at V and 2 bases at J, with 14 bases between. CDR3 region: CASSHFIKDPYEQYF. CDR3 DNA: TGCGCCAGCAGCCATTTTATCAAGGACCCCTACGAGCAGTACTTC.

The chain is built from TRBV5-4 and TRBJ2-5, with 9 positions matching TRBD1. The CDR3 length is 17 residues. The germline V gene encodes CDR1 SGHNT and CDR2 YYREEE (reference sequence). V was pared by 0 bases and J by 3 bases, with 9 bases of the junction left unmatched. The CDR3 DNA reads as TGTGCCAGCAGCTTGGATGGACAGGGGTTCGCGAAAGAGACCCAGTACTTC. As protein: CASSLDGQGFAKETQYF.

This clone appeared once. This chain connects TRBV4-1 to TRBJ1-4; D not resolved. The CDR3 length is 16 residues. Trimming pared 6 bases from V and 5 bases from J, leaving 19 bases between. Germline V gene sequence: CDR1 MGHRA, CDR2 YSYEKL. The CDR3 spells CASSPGGQPRNEKLFF. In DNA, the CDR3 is TGCGCCAGCAGTCCGGGCGGCCAACCCAGGAATGAAAAACTGTTTTTT.

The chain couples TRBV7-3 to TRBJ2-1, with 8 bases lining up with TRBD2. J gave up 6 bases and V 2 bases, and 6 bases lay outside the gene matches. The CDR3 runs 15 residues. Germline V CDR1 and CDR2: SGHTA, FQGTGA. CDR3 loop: CASSLYAGGRNEQFF. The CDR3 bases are TGTGCCAGCAGCTTATACGCGGGGGGCCGCAATGAGCAGTTCTTC. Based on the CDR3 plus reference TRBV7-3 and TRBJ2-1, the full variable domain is GAGVSQTPSNKVTEKGKYVELRCDPISGHTALYWYRQSLGQGPEFLIYFQGTGAADDSGLPNDRFFAVRPEGSVSTLKIQRTERGDSAVYLCASSLYAGGRNEQFFGPGTRLTVL.

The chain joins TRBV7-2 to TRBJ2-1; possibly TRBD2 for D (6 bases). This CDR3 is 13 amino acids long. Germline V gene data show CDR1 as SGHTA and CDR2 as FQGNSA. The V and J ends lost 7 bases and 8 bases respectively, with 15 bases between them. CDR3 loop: CASKGPWRDEQFF. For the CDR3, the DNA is TGTGCCAGCAAGGGCCCATGGAGGGATGAGCAGTTCTTC.

As DNA, the CDR3 is TGTGCCAGCAGTTACGGACAGGGGCGCAGTAACTATGGCTACACCTTC. It encodes CASSYGQGRSNYGYTF. The chain carries TRBV6-2 or TRBV6-3 and TRBJ1-2, with 9 bases fitting TRBD1. CDR1 MNHEY and CDR2 SVGEGT come from the germline V gene. The CDR3 loop spans 16 amino acids. With 2 bases clipped from V and 1 base from J, the junction kept 5 bases outside the gene matches.

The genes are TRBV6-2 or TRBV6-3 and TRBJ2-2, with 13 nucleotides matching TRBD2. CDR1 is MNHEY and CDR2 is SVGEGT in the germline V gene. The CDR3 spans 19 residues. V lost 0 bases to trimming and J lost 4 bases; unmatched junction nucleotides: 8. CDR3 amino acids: CASSYSETSGGPGTGELFF. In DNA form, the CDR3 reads TGTGCCAGCAGTTACTCGGAGACTAGCGGGGGGCCCGGCACCGGGGAGCTGTTTTTT.

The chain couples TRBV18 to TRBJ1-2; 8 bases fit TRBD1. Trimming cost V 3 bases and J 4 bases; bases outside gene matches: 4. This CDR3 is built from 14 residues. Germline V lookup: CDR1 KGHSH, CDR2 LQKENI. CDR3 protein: CASSPDRVSYGYTF. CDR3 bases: TGTGCCAGCTCACCGGACAGGGTCAGCTATGGCTACACCTTC. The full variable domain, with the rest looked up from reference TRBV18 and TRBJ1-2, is NAGVMQNPRHLVRRRGQEARLRCSPMKGHSHVYWYRQLPEEGLKFMVYLQKENIIDESGMPKERFSAEFPKEGPSILRIQQVVRGDSAAYFCASSPDRVSYGYTFGSGTRLTVV.

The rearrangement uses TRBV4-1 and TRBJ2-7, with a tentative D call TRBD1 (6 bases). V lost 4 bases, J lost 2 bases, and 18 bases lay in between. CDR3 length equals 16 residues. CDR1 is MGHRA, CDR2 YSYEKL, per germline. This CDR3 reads CASSLSGTKTTYEQYF. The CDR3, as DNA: TGCGCCAGCAGCCTATCCGGGACAAAAACTACCTACGAGCAGTACTTC.

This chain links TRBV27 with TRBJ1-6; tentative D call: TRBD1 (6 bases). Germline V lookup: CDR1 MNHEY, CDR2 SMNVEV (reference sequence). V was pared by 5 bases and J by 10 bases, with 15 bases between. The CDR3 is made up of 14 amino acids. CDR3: CASSNPPRGSPLHF. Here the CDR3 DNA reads TGTGCCAGCAGTAACCCGCCCAGGGGCTCACCCCTCCACTTT.

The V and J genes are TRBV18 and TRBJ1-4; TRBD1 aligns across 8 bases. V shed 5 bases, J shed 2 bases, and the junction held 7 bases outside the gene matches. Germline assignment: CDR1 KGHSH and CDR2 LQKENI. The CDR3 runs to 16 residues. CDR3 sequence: CASSSRTGRTNEKLFF. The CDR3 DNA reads TGTGCCAGCTCATCTCGGACAGGGCGCACTAATGAAAAACTGTTTTTT.

CDR3 loop: CASSPWTGPPGELFF. In nucleotides, the CDR3 is TGCGCCAGCAGCCCTTGGACAGGCCCCCCCGGGGAGCTGTTTTTT. The chain recombines TRBV4-3 with TRBJ2-2; TRBD1 matches at 7 bases. CDR1 and CDR2 from the germline V gene are LGHNA and YSLEER. The trim removed 4 bases at V and 6 bases at J, leaving 8 bases unmatched. The CDR3 has 15 residues.

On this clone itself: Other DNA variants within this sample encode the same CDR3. As DNA, the CDR3 is TGTGCCAGCAGTGACCGGGGCTATGGCTACACCTTC. This sequence encodes CASSDRGYGYTF. The V gene is TRBV2, the J gene TRBJ1-2; D is unresolved. The CDR3 contains 12 residues. V lost 3 bases and J 4 bases, leaving 6 bases between the germline ends. CDR1 is SNHLY, CDR2 FYNNEI, per germline.

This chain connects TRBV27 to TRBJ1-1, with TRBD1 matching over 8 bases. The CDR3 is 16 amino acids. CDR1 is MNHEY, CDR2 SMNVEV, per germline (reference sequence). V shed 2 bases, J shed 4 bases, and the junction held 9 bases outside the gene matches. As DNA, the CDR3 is TGTGCCAGCAGTTTAGACAGGGGAGGCTGGAGCACTGAAGCTTTCTTT. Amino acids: CASSLDRGGWSTEAFF.

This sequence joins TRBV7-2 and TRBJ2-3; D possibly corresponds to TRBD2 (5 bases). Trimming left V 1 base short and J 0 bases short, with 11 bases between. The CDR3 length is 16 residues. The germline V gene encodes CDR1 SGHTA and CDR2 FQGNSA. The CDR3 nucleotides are TGTGCCAGCAGCTTAGGAGGGATGTTGAGCACAGATACGCAGTATTTT. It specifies CASSLGGMLSTDTQYF.

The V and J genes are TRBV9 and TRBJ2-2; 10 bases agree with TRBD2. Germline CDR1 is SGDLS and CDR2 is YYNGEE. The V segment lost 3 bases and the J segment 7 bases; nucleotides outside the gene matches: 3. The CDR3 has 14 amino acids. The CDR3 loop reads CASSASGGNGELFF. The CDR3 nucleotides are TGTGCCAGCAGCGCTAGCGGGGGTAACGGGGAGCTGTTTTTT.

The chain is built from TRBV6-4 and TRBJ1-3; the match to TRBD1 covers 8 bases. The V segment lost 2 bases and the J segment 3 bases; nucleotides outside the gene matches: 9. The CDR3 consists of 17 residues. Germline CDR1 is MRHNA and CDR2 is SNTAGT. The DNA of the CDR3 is TGTGCCAGCAGTGACAGGTGGCAGGGGGCTTATGGAAACACCATATATTTT. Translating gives CASSDRWQGAYGNTIYF.

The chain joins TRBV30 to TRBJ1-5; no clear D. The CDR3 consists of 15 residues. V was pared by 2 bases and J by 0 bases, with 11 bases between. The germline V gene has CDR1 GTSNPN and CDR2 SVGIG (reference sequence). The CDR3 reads CAWSFGSDSNQPQHF. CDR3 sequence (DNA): TGTGCCTGGAGTTTCGGGTCAGATAGCAATCAGCCCCAGCATTTT.

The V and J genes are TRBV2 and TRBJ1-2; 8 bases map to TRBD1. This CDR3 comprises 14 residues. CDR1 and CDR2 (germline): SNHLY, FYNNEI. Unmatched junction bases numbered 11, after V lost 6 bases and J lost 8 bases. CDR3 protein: CASRPGQVIRGYTF. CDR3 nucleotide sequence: TGTGCCAGCAGACCGGGACAGGTGATCAGGGGCTACACCTTC.

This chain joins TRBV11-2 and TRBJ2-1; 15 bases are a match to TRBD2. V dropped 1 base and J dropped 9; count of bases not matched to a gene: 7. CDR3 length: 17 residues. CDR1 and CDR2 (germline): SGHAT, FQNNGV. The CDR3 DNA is TGTGCCAGCAGCTTAGGGACTAGCGGGGGGGCTAAGGCTGAGCAGTTCTTC. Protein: CASSLGTSGGAKAEQFF.

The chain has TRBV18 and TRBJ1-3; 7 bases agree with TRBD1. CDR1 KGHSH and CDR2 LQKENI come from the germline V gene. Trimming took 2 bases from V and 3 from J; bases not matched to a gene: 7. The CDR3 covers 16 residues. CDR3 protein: CASSPVPGGVGNTIYF. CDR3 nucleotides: TGTGCCAGCTCACCAGTCCCAGGGGGTGTTGGAAACACCATATATTTT.

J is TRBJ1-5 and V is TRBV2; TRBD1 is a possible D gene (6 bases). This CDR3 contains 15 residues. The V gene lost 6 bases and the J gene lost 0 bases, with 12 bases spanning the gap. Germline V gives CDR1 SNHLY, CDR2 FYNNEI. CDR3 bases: TGTGCCAGCAGACAGACAGGTGGTAGCAATCAGCCCCAGCATTTT. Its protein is CASRQTGGSNQPQHF.

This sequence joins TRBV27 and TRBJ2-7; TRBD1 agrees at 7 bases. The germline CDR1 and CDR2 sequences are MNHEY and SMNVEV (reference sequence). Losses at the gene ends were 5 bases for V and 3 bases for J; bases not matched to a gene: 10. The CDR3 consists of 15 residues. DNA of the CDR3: TGTGCCAGCAGTCTCTCCGGGACAGCCCTCTACGAGCAGTACTTC. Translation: CASSLSGTALYEQYF.